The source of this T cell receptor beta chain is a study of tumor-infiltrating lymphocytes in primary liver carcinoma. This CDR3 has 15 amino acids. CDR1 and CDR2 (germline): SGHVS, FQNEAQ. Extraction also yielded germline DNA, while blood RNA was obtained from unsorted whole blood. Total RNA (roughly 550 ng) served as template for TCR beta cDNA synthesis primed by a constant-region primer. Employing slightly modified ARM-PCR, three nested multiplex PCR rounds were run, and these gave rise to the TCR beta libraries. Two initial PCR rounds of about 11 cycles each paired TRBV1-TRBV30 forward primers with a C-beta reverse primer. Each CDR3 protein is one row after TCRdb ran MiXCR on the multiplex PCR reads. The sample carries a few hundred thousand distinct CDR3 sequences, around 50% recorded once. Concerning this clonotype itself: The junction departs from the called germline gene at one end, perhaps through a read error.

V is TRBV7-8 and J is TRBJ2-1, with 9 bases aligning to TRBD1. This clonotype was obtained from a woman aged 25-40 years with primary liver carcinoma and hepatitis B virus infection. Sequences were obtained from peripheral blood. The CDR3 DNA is TGTGCCAGCAGCTCCACAGGGGGCGCATACAATGAGCAGTCCTTC. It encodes CASSSTGGAYNEQSF.